The clone carrying this T cell receptor beta chain showed up just once. Its antigen is currently unknown. Mismatch with germline at one junction end may stem from a read error. Total RNA amounting to roughly 450 ng was the source from which TCR beta cDNA was made with a constant-region primer. Libraries of TCR beta came from three nested multiplex PCR rounds with slightly modified ARM-PCR. Forward primers for TRBV1-TRBV30 and a C-beta reverse primer served the first two PCR rounds, at about 10 cycles each. MiXCR, applied by TCRdb to the multiplex PCR reads, yields one record per CDR3 protein. This table holds 300,000 to 400,000 distinct CDR3 sequences, roughly 61% found once. Blood RNA originated from unsorted whole blood, with germline DNA additionally extracted. The sample is drawn from a study of tumor-infiltrating lymphocytes in primary liver carcinoma. Study summary: The study enrolled male and female patients aged 30 to 69 years.

Broader study findings: Tumor-adjacent and tumor-blood pairs showed less overlap than tumor region pairs.

This CDR3 has 13 residues. Germline V lookup: CDR1 SGHDN, CDR2 FVKESK. The source material was peripheral blood. This clonotype was obtained from a man aged 35 to 55 with primary liver carcinoma and hepatitis B virus infection. V gene TRBV14 combines with J gene TRBJ2-7; 7 nucleotides line up with TRBD1. CDR3 DNA: TGTGTCAGCAGCCAAGGCGGACAGGTCGAGCAGTACTTC. It specifies CVSSQGGQVEQYF.